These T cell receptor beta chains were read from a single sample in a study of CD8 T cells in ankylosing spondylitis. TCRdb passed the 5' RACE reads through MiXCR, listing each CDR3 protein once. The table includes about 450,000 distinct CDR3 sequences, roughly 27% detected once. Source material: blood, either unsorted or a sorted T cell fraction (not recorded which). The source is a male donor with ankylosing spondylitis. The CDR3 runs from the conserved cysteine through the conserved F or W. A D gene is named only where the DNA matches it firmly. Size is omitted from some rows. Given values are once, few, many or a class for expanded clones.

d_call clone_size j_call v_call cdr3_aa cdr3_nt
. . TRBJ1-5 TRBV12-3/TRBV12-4 CASSTLNQRNQPQHF TGTGCCAGCAGTACCCTAAACCAGCGGAATCAGCCCCAGCATTTT
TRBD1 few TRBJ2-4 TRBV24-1 CATSDSGTGGRGNIQYF TGTGCCACCAGTGATTCAGGAACAGGGGGCAGAGGAAACATTCAGTACTTC
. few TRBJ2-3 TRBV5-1 CASSLISADTQYF TGCGCCAGCAGCTTGATCTCCGCAGATACGCAGTATTTT
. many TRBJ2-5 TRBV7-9 CASSSLETQYF TGTGCCAGCAGCTCATTGGAGACCCAGTACTTC
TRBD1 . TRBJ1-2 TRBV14 CASADRGSGGYTF TGTGCCAGCGCCGACAGGGGATCTGGTGGCTACACCTTC
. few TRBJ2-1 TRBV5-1 CASSFTYEQFF TGCGCCAGCAGCTTTACCTACGAGCAGTTCTTC
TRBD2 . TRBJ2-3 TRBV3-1 CASSHLAGGPDTQYF TGTGCCAGCAGCCATCTAGCGGGAGGACCAGATACGCAGTATTTT
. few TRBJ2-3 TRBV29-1 CSVRGRTDTQYF TGCAGCGTTAGAGGGAGGACAGATACGCAGTATTTT
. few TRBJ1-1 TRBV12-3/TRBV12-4 CASSPGEVAFF TGTGCCAGCAGTCCTGGAGAAGTGGCTTTCTTT
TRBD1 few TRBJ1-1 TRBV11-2 CASSLVDRGNTEAFF TGTGCCAGCAGCTTAGTGGACAGGGGGAACACTGAAGCTTTCTTT
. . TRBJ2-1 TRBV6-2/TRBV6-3 CASSYSAGNPYNEQFF TGTGCCAGCAGTTACTCGGCGGGAAACCCTTACAATGAGCAGTTCTTC
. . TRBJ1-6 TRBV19 CASSTTRQNSPLHF TGTGCCAGTAGTACGACAAGACAGAATTCACCCCTCCACTTT
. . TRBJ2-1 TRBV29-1 CSVEDLGEQFF TGCAGCGTTGAAGATCTGGGTGAGCAGTTCTTC
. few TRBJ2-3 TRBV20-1 CSALPTRNTQYF TGCAGTGCCCTTCCGACTAGGAATACGCAGTATTTT
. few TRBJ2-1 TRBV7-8 CASSMGRAPNNEQFF TGTGCCAGCAGCATGGGACGGGCTCCCAACAATGAGCAGTTCTTC
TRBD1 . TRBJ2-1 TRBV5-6 CASNTLSGGIYHNEQFF TGTGCCAGCAACACCCTCTCAGGGGGCATCTATCACAATGAGCAGTTCTTC
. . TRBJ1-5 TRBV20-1 CSAYYSNQPQHF TGCAGTGCCTATTATAGCAATCAGCCCCAGCATTTT
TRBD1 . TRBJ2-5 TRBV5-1 CASSLNKMTGGETQYF TGCGCCAGCAGCCTGAACAAAATGACAGGGGGAGAGACCCAGTACTTC
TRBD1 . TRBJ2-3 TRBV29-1 CSATWGQLTDTQYF TGCAGCGCAACCTGGGGACAGCTCACAGATACGCAGTATTTT
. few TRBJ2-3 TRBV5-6 CASATGYTDTQYF TGTGCCAGTGCCACAGGGTACACAGATACGCAGTATTTT
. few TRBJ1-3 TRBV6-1 CASSDRGRIRGGNTIYF TGTGCCAGCAGTGACAGGGGAAGAATTCGGGGCGGAAACACCATATATTTT
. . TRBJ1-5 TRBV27 CASSSQGLWGNQPQHF TGTGCCAGCAGTTCACAGGGATTATGGGGCAATCAGCCCCAGCATTTT
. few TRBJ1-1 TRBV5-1 CASSLGTGNEAFF TGCGCCAGCAGCTTGGGTACAGGGAATGAAGCTTTCTTT
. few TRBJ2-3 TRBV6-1 CAMGREGTDTQYF TGTGCCATGGGTCGGGAAGGCACAGATACGCAGTATTTT
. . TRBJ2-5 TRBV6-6 CASSPTDKETQYF TGTGCCAGCAGTCCGACAGATAAAGAGACCCAGTACTTC
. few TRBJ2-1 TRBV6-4 CASSDLGGGISNEQFF TGTGCCAGCAGTGACCTTGGGGGCGGGATATCCAATGAGCAGTTCTTC
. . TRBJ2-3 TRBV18 CASSPLATSTDTQYF TGTGCCAGCTCACCACTAGCGACTAGCACAGATACGCAGTATTTT
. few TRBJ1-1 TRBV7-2 CASSSPGGARNTEAFF TGTGCCAGCAGCTCACCCGGGGGGGCAAGGAACACTGAAGCTTTCTTT
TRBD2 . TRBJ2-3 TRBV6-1 CASSTGTSYSDTQYF TGTGCCAGCAGCACCGGGACTAGCTACTCAGATACGCAGTATTTT
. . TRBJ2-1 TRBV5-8 CASSLKFSSSYNEQFF TGTGCCAGCAGCTTGAAATTCTCGAGCTCCTACAATGAGCAGTTCTTC
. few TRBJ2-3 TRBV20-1 CSASNLGSTDTQYF TGCAGTGCTTCAAATTTGGGCAGCACAGATACGCAGTATTTT
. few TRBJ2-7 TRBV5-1 CASSLDTGFTANEQYF TGCGCCAGCAGCTTGGATACCGGGTTCACTGCTAACGAGCAGTACTTC
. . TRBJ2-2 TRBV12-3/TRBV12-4 CASSPVTPYTGELFF TGTGCCAGCAGTCCGGTAACTCCATACACCGGGGAGCTGTTTTTT
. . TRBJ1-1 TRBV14 CASSRSGPEAFF TGTGCCAGCAGCCGATCGGGGCCTGAAGCTTTCTTT
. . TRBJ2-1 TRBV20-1 CSASFGSSYNEQFF TGCAGTGCTAGCTTTGGTAGCTCCTACAATGAGCAGTTCTTC
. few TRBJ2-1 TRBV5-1 CASKDVGDEQFF TGCGCCAGCAAGGACGTGGGGGATGAGCAGTTCTTC
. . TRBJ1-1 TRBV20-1 CSARDPVRFNTEAFF TGCAGTGCTAGAGACCCCGTACGGTTCAACACTGAAGCTTTCTTT
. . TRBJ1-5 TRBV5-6 CASSLGAFNQPQHF TGTGCCAGCAGCTTGGGGGCCTTCAATCAGCCCCAGCATTTT
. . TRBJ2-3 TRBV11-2 CASSFLGGSTDTQYF TGTGCCAGCAGCTTCTTAGGAGGGAGCACAGATACGCAGTATTTT
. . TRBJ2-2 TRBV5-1 CASSLDSPIETGELFF TGCGCCAGCAGCTTGGACTCTCCTATTGAAACCGGGGAGCTGTTTTTT
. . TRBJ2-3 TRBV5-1 CASSLAAGPSTDTQYF TGCGCCAGCAGCTTGGCGGCGGGACCGAGCACAGATACGCAGTATTTT
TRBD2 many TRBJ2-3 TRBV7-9 CASLLDRDYYTDTQYF TGTGCCAGCCTTTTAGACCGGGACTACTACACAGATACGCAGTATTTT
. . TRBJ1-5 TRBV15 CATSRVTGGRQPQHF TGTGCCACCAGCAGAGTGACGGGGGGTCGTCAGCCCCAGCATTTT
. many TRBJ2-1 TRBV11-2 CASSAYNEQFF TGTGCCAGCAGCGCCTACAATGAGCAGTTCTTC
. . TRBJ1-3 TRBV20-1 CSAPSGNTIYF TGCAGTGCTCCTTCTGGAAACACCATATATTTT
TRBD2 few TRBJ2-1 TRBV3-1 CASSQGLASSYNEQFF TGTGCCAGCAGCCAAGGACTAGCGTCTTCCTACAATGAGCAGTTCTTC
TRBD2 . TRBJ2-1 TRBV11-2 CASSLRLTSGRNEQFF TGTGCCAGCAGCTTACGTCTAACTAGCGGGAGGAATGAGCAGTTCTTC
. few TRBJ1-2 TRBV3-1 CASSQEGGIYGYTF TGTGCCAGCAGCCAAGAAGGGGGGATCTATGGCTACACCTTC
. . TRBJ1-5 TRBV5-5 CASSLNQGYNQPQHF TGTGCCAGCAGCTTGAACCAGGGCTACAATCAGCCCCAGCATTTT
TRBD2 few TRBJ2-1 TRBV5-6 CASSLYELLAGGYNEQFF TGTGCCAGCAGCTTATATGAGTTACTAGCGGGGGGATACAATGAGCAGTTCTTC
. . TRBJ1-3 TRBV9 CASSGGQPEAGNTIYF TGTGCCAGCAGCGGGGGACAACCCGAGGCTGGAAACACCATATATTTT
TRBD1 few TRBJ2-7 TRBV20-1 CSARGQGGYSYEQYF TGCAGTGCTAGGGGACAGGGGGGATACTCCTACGAGCAGTACTTC
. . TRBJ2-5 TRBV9 CASSVQWTAQETQYF TGTGCCAGCAGCGTACAGTGGACGGCCCAAGAGACCCAGTACTTC
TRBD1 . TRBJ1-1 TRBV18 CASSLGTGSNTEAFF TGTGCCAGCTCACTGGGGACAGGGTCGAACACTGAAGCTTTCTTT
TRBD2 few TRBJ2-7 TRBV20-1 CSADLRLAGRDEQYF TGCAGTGCAGACCTCCGGCTAGCGGGAAGGGACGAGCAGTACTTC
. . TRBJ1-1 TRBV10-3 CAIRWTVNTEAFF TGTGCCATCCGCTGGACCGTGAACACTGAAGCTTTCTTT
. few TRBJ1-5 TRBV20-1 CSATYIPHSNQPQHF TGCAGTGCTACCTACATCCCACATAGCAATCAGCCCCAGCATTTT